This passage covers 21 T cell receptor beta chains from one sample sequenced in a study of neurological immune-mediated disorders. TCRdb processed the 5' RACE reads anew with MiXCR; each CDR3 protein has one entry. This sample has 35,000 to 40,000 distinct CDR3 sequences, with under 7.5% found just once. The sample was PBMCs. The receptors here all came from a woman aged 35 to 49 in good health.

This clonotype was recorded at least ten times. The chain links TRBV18 to TRBJ1-2; D gene unclear. The germline V and J ends were trimmed by 6 bases and 4 bases, with 15 bases remaining between them. The CDR3 totals 14 residues. Per the germline V gene, CDR1 is KGHSH and CDR2 is LQKENI. CDR3 sequence: CASSTREFSYGYTF. CDR3 in DNA: TGTGCCAGCTCGACGCGGGAATTCAGCTATGGCTACACCTTC.

Ten or more counts support this clonotype. The genes are TRBV27 and TRBJ2-2; 12 bases line up with TRBD2. The germline V gene has CDR1 MNHEY and CDR2 SMNVEV (reference sequence). J lost 7 bases, V lost 4 bases, and 10 bases had no gene match. This CDR3 is built from 17 residues. DNA of the CDR3: TGTGCCAGCAGTTCCCTAGCGGGAGGGCCGTTACACGGGGAGCTGTTTTTT. Translation gives CASSSLAGGPLHGELFF.

This clonotype appeared many times. CDR3 DNA: TGTGCCAGCATGCGGGTTTCGAACACCGGGGAGCTGTTTTTT. Translated: CASMRVSNTGELFF. The chain uses TRBV12-3 or TRBV12-4 and TRBJ2-2; D possibly corresponds to TRBD2 (5 bases). Trimming took 7 bases from V and 0 from J, leaving 9 bases between them. The length of the CDR3 is 14 residues.

Many counts were recorded for this clonotype. The chain links TRBV12-3 or TRBV12-4 to TRBJ2-5; TRBD2 aligns across 7 bases. The CDR3 contains 13 residues. J was trimmed by 1 base and V by 6 bases; bases with no gene match: 2. CDR3 sequence: CASRREGQETQYF. DNA of the CDR3: TGTGCCAGCAGAAGGGAGGGCCAAGAGACCCAGTACTTC.

The sample holds many counts of this clonotype. The V and J genes are TRBV2 and TRBJ2-1, with D uncertain. This CDR3 has 11 residues. Trimming took 6 bases from V and 8 from J, leaving 8 bases between them. Germline loops: CDR1 SNHLY, CDR2 FYNNEI. CDR3 nucleotides: TGTGCCAGCAGCCTTAAGCATGAGCAGTTCTTC. It translates to CASSLKHEQFF.

This clonotype was seen many times. The chain couples TRBV29-1 to TRBJ1-1; no clear D gene. V was shortened by 0 bases and J by 4 bases, with 12 bases between the two germline ends. The CDR3 consists of 14 residues. CDR1 SQVTM and CDR2 ANQGSEA come from the germline V gene. The CDR3 bases are TGCAGCGTTGAAGAAGGGCCCGGAGGCACTGAAGCTTTCTTT. Translating gives CSVEEGPGGTEAFF.

This clonotype was observed many times. This chain uses TRBV5-1 with TRBJ2-2; the match to TRBD1 covers 9 bases. This CDR3 has 16 residues. The junction had 7 bases not matched to a gene; V was cut back by 1 base and J by 6 bases. CDR1 and CDR2 from the germline V gene are SGHRS and YFSETQ. The CDR3 sequence: CASSLPGQGSAGELFF. The CDR3 DNA reads as TGCGCCAGCAGCTTGCCGGGACAGGGAAGTGCCGGGGAGCTGTTTTTT. Complete variable domain (other parts from reference TRBV5-1 and TRBJ2-2): KAGVTQTPRYLIKTRGQQVTLSCSPISGHRSVSWYQQTPGQGLQFLFEYFSETQRNKGNFPGRFSGRQFSNSRSEMNVSTLELGDSALYLCASSLPGQGSAGELFFGEGSRLTVL.

Ten or more counts support this clonotype. The chain recombines TRBV5-1 with TRBJ2-1, with 10 bases fitting TRBD2. V was pared by 4 bases and J by 2 bases, with 6 bases of the junction left unmatched. Germline V CDR1 and CDR2: SGHRS, YFSETQ. CDR3 size: 16 residues. CDR3 residues: CASSPLAGEAYNEQFF. CDR3 DNA sequence: TGCGCCAGCAGCCCCCTAGCGGGAGAGGCCTACAATGAGCAGTTCTTC.

This clonotype has at least ten counts. This chain connects TRBV20-1 to TRBJ1-2; 9 nucleotides align to TRBD1. Germline V gene sequence: CDR1 DFQATT, CDR2 SNEGSKA (reference sequence). This CDR3 has 19 amino acids. The junction had 22 bases not matched to a gene; V was cut back by 0 bases and J by 8 bases. For the CDR3, the DNA is TGCAGTGCTAGAGATGGTTTATCCGCACTCGACAGGGGGTCTCGAGGCTACACCTTC. Residues: CSARDGLSALDRGSRGYTF.

This clonotype was seen at least ten times. The chain joins TRBV4-1 to TRBJ1-1; 7 bases fit TRBD1. The CDR3 totals 15 residues. CDR1 is MGHRA, CDR2 YSYEKL, per germline. Germline trimming cut 4 bases from V and 1 base from J; bases unmatched to any gene: 6. The CDR3 DNA sequence: TGCGCCAGCAGCCGTCGACGACAGGGGAACACTGAAGCTTTCTTT. Translating gives CASSRRRQGNTEAFF.

There are many counts of this clonotype. The chain is built from TRBV20-1 and TRBJ2-3; TRBD2 matches 14 bases. J lost 11 bases, V lost 2 bases, and 12 bases had no gene match. CDR3 length: 16 amino acids. Germline lookup yields CDR1 DFQATT and CDR2 SNEGSKA (reference sequence). The CDR3 here is CSARIAGLAGEIRQYF. As DNA, the CDR3 is TGCAGTGCTAGAATCGCGGGACTAGCGGGAGAGATAAGGCAGTATTTT.

The rearrangement joins TRBV29-1 to TRBJ2-1; the match to TRBD2 covers 13 bases. V was clipped by 5 bases and J by 9 bases; unmatched bases: 19. The germline CDR1 and CDR2 sequences are SQVTM and ANQGSEA. The CDR3 is 18 residues long. CDR3 sequence (DNA): TGCAGCGTTCCCGGGACAGTAAGGACTAGCGGGAGTTGGGGTGAGCAGTTCTTC. Translation gives CSVPGTVRTSGSWGEQFF.

This clonotype has at least ten counts. This rearrangement joins TRBV30 to TRBJ2-2, with D perhaps matching TRBD2 (5 bases). With 2 bases removed from V and 3 bases from J, the gap between germline ends came to 19 bases. In germline, CDR1 is GTSNPN, CDR2 SVGIG (reference sequence). The CDR3 spans 17 residues. The CDR3 region is CAWSLPTLEVYTGELFF. The CDR3 region has the DNA TGTGCCTGGAGTCTACCGACCCTGGAGGTGTACACCGGGGAGCTGTTTTTT.

This clonotype was detected ten times or more. The chain uses TRBV5-6 and TRBJ1-5; possible D gene TRBD1, 5 bases. Looked up from germline, CDR1 is SGHDT and CDR2 is YYEEEE. The CDR3 extends over 14 amino acids. Trimming took off 4 bases at V and 9 bases at J, with 17 bases between the two ends. The CDR3 is CASSRRDPNGPQHF. The CDR3 coding sequence is TGTGCCAGCAGCCGCCGGGACCCAAATGGGCCCCAGCATTTT.

The table lists this clonotype with a few counts. The chain joins TRBV20-1 to TRBJ1-6; no firm D call. Trimming took off 4 bases at V and 9 bases at J, with 4 bases between the two ends. From germline, CDR1 is DFQATT and CDR2 SNEGSKA (reference sequence). The CDR3 spans 10 residues. The CDR3 coding sequence is TGCAGTGCTAAAGGTTCACCCCTCCACTTT. Protein: CSAKGSPLHF.

This clonotype was found many times. The V call is TRBV10-3, the J call TRBJ2-2, with 11 bases fitting TRBD1. CDR1 is ENHRY and CDR2 is SYGVKD in the germline V gene. J gave up 5 bases and V 4 bases, and 3 bases lay outside the gene matches. The length of the CDR3 is 15 residues. The CDR3 DNA sequence: TGTGCCATCAGTGTGGACAGGGGGCGGACCGGGGAGCTGTTTTTT. Amino acids: CAISVDRGRTGELFF.

This clonotype was detected ten times or more. The chain has TRBV20-1 and TRBJ2-2; possible D gene TRBD2, 6 bases. V lost 6 bases and J 1 base, leaving 15 bases between the germline ends. Germline V CDR1 and CDR2: DFQATT, SNEGSKA (reference sequence). There are 15 residues in the CDR3. CDR3 bases: TGCAGTGCCGTCCCTGGAGGGATGAACACCGGGGAGCTGTTTTTT. Protein: CSAVPGGMNTGELFF.

This clonotype is labeled as medium-sized. This chain joins TRBV4-2 and TRBJ1-6; 8 bases are a match to TRBD1. Looked up from germline, CDR1 is LGHNA and CDR2 is YNFKEQ. CDR3 size: 18 residues. Trimming removed 0 bases from V and 2 bases from J; junction bases left unmatched: 6. The CDR3 loop is CASSQDSGQGAYNSPLHF. CDR3 nucleotide sequence: TGTGCCAGCAGCCAAGATTCTGGACAGGGAGCCTATAATTCACCCCTCCACTTT.

This clonotype has a count of ten or more. The gene calls are TRBV5-1 and TRBJ2-5; D is perhaps TRBD2 (6 bases). The CDR3 has 17 residues. Trimming cost V 3 bases and J 2 bases, with 20 bases left between them. CDR1 is SGHRS and CDR2 is YFSETQ in the germline V gene. CDR3 DNA sequence: TGCGCCAGCAGCTCTCCCCGGCGGGACTTAGGGCAAGAGACCCAGTACTTC. Translation: CASSSPRRDLGQETQYF. The full variable domain, completed using reference TRBV5-1 and TRBJ2-5, is KAGVTQTPRYLIKTRGQQVTLSCSPISGHRSVSWYQQTPGQGLQFLFEYFSETQRNKGNFPGRFSGRQFSNSRSEMNVSTLELGDSALYLCASSSPRRDLGQETQYFGPGTRLLVL.

Notes on this clonotype: This may come from a read error, since a much larger clone is one base off. The V gene is TRBV3-1, the J gene TRBJ2-5, with D perhaps matching TRBD1 (7 bases). V gave up 2 bases and J gave up 1 base, with 11 bases separating them. The CDR3 has 15 amino acids. The germline gives CDR1 LGHDT, CDR2 YNNKEL (reference sequence). In DNA form, the CDR3 reads TGTGCCAGCAGCCAACGCGGGACAGTCCAAGAGACCCAGTACTTC. Encoded protein: CASSQRGTVQETQYF.

This clonotype was found many times. The chain uses TRBV10-3 and TRBJ1-2, with D unresolved. The CDR3 contains 16 residues. With 3 bases removed from V and 5 bases from J, the gap between germline ends came to 19 bases. Germline lookup yields CDR1 ENHRY and CDR2 SYGVKD. CDR3 sequence: CAISDDKREEWYGYTF. The CDR3 region has the DNA TGTGCCATCAGTGATGATAAAAGGGAGGAATGGTATGGCTACACCTTC.